The rows below give T cell receptor beta chains drawn from one sample of a study of cytomegalovirus exposure and HLA in healthy donors. Data came from immunoSEQ multiplex PCR; TCRdb stores just in-frame clones and leaves some out. In the table there are around 78,000 clones, 72% of which are singletons. The sequenced material came from PBMCs. The receptors were gathered from a woman aged 40-49 years in good health and CMV-seropositive. Both conserved end residues are part of each CDR3. The order of the fields is CDR3 protein, CDR3 DNA, D gene, J gene, V gene, clone size. A D gene is named only where the DNA matches it firmly. Only some rows state a clone size, as once, few, many or a class for expanded clones.

CASSSREGADTQHF,TGTGCCAGCAGCTCTCGAGAGGGGGCAGATACGCAGCATTTT,TRBD1,TRBJ1-5,TRBV27,.
CASSGSGGELTDTQYF,TGTGCCAGCAGCGGTAGCGGGGGGGAACTCACAGATACGCAGTATTTT,TRBD2,TRBJ2-3,TRBV5-6,.
CASSSGLAGGETQYF,TGTGCCAGCAGTTCGGGACTAGCGGGTGGGGAGACCCAGTACTTC,TRBD2,TRBJ2-5,TRBV6-1,few
CASSPRTGENYGYPF,TGCGCCAGCAGCCCCCGGACAGGGGAGAACTATGGCTACCCCTTC,TRBD1,TRBJ1-2,TRBV5-1,.
CASSLWTGGLYEQYF,TGTGCCAGCAGTTTGTGGACAGGGGGCTTGTATGAGCAGTACTTC,TRBD1,TRBJ2-7,TRBV28,.
CASRGTGGMNTEAFF,TGTGCCAGCAGGGGGACAGGGGGCATGAACACTGAAGCTTTCTTT,TRBD1,TRBJ1-1,TRBV2,.
CASSKRGGDYGYTF,TGTGCCAGCAGCAAAAGGGGGGGGGACTATGGCTACACCTTC,.,TRBJ1-2,TRBV5-6,once
CASSGPGLASYEQYF,TGTGCCAGCAGCGGGCCGGGACTAGCCTCCTACGAGCAGTACTTC,TRBD2,TRBJ2-7,TRBV6-5,.
CASSIQTGNGYTF,TGTGCCAGTAGTATACAAACAGGGAATGGCTACACCTTC,.,TRBJ1-2,TRBV19,.
CASSFKGTGLSPLHF,TGTGCCAGCAGCTTTAAAGGGACAGGGCTGTCACCCCTCCACTTT,TRBD1,TRBJ1-6,TRBV7-9,.
CASSAGQNNEKLFF,TGTGCCAGCAGCGCCGGACAGAATAATGAAAAACTGTTTTTT,.,TRBJ1-4,TRBV9,.
CASSLVTGSYEQYF,TGCGCCAGCAGCTTGGTGACAGGGTCCTACGAGCAGTACTTC,TRBD1,TRBJ2-7,TRBV5-1,.
CASSSGTQGGTDTQYF,TGCGCCAGCAGCTCCGGGACGCAGGGGGGCACAGATACGCAGTATTTT,TRBD1,TRBJ2-3,TRBV5-1,.
CASSVQQGSDGYTF,TGCGCCAGCAGCGTTCAACAGGGTTCCGATGGCTACACCTTC,.,TRBJ1-2,TRBV5-1,.
CASSLGALKTGELFF,TGTGCCAGCAGCTTAGGGGCCCTTAAGACCGGGGAGCTGTTTTTT,.,TRBJ2-2,TRBV7-2,.
CATSRGQVFHF,TGTGCCACCTCAAGGGGACAGGTGTTTCACTTT,TRBD1,TRBJ1-6,TRBV6-5,.
CASSTQSGNTIYF,TGTGCCAGCAGCACCCAGTCTGGAAACACCATATATTTT,.,TRBJ1-3,TRBV7-8,few
CASSQDLDRTQETQYF,TGTGCCAGCAGCCAAGATCTTGACAGGACTCAAGAGACCCAGTACTTC,.,TRBJ2-5,TRBV14,.
CASSDVTISNQPQHF,TGTGCCAGCAGTGATGTTACTATTAGCAATCAGCCCCAGCATTTT,.,TRBJ1-5,TRBV6-1,.
CASSQVMERASTDTQYF,TGCGCCAGCAGCCAAGTTATGGAGCGGGCTAGCACAGATACGCAGTATTTT,.,TRBJ2-3,TRBV4-1,.
CASSQDRTSGGQETQYF,TGCGCCAGCAGCCAAGATAGGACTAGCGGGGGCCAAGAGACCCAGTACTTC,TRBD2,TRBJ2-5,TRBV4-1,.
CASSQDTTGGYSTSEQFF,TGCGCCAGCAGCCAAGACACTACAGGGGGATACTCTACAAGTGAGCAGTTCTTC,TRBD1,TRBJ2-1,TRBV4-3,.
CASIQGARAFF,TGTGCCAGCATTCAGGGGGCTCGGGCTTTCTTT,TRBD1,TRBJ1-1,TRBV2,.
CASSLWGIQTDNYGYTF,TGTGCCAGCAGCTTATGGGGAATCCAGACAGACAACTATGGCTACACCTTC,.,TRBJ1-2,TRBV7-9,.
CSAGTSPGGQYF,TGCAGCGCCGGGACTAGCCCTGGCGGGCAGTACTTC,TRBD2,TRBJ2-7,TRBV29-1,.
CASSLSGGGNQPQHF,TGCGCCAGCAGCTTGAGTGGGGGGGGCAATCAGCCCCAGCATTTT,.,TRBJ1-5,TRBV5-1,few
CSVVQNTEAFF,TGCAGCGTTGTTCAGAACACTGAAGCTTTCTTT,.,TRBJ1-1,TRBV29-1,once